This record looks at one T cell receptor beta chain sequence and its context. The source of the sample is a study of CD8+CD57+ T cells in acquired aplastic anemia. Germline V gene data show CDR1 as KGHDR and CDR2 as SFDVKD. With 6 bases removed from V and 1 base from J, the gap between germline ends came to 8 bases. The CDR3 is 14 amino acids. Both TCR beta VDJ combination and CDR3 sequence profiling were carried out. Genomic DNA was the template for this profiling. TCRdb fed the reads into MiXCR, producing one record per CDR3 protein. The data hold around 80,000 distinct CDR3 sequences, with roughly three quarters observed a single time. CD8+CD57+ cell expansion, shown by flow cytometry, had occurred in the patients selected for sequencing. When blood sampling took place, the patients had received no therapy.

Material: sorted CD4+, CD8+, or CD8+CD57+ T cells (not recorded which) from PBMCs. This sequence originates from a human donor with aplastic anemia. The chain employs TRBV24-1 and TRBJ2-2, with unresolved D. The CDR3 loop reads CATSPQWNTGELFF. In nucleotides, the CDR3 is TGTGCCACCAGTCCCCAGTGGAACACCGGGGAGCTGTTTTTT.